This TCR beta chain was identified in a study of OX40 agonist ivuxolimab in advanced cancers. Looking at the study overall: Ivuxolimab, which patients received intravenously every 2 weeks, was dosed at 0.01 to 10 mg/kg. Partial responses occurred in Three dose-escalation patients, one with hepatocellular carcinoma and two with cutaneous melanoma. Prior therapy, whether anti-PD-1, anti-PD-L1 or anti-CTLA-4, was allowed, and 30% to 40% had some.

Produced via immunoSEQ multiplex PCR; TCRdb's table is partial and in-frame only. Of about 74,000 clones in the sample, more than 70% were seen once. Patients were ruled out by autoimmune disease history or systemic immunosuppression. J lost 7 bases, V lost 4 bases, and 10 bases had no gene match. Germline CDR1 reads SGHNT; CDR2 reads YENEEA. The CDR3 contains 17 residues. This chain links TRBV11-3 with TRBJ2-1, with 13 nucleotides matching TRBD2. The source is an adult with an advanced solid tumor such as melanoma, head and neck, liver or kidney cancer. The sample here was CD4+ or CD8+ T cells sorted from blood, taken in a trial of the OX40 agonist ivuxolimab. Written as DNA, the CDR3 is TGTGCCAGCAGCTCCTCCGGACTAGCGGGGGCGTTAAATGAGCAGTTCTTC. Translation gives CASSSSGLAGALNEQFF. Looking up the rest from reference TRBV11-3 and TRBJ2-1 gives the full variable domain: EAGVVQSPRYKIIEKKQPVAFWCNPISGHNTLYWYLQNLGQGPELLIRYENEEAVDDSQLPKDRFSAERLKGVDSTLKIQPAELGDSAVYLCASSSSGLAGALNEQFFGPGTRLTVL.